The 7 T cell receptor beta chains listed next were all sequenced from one sample in a study of T cell repertoires in cytomegalovirus infection. MiXCR, applied by TCRdb to the reads, yields one record per CDR3 protein. The sample has over 250,000 distinct CDR3 sequences; about 26% are singletons. Sequencing used PBMCs. These receptors were collected from a human donor in good health (CMV status not recorded). Some clones in this sample may be carry-over from other donors' samples.

V gene TRBV24-1 combines with J gene TRBJ1-1; D is unclear. The CDR3 is made up of 14 amino acids. Trimming pared 7 bases from V and 1 base from J, leaving 12 bases between. Germline values: CDR1 KGHDR, CDR2 SFDVKD. The DNA of the CDR3 is TGTGCCACCAGAACTCGATGGGAGAACACTGAAGCTTTCTTT. Translation: CATRTRWENTEAFF.

This clonotype appeared a single time. V and J are TRBV5-1 and TRBJ2-7; D gene uncertain. Trimming removed 1 base from V and 7 bases from J, with 15 bases in between. This CDR3 spans 14 amino acids. The germline CDR1 and CDR2 sequences are SGHRS and YFSETQ. The CDR3 DNA reads TGCGCCAGCAGCTTGAGCCCCGGGCTCGGGGAGCAGTACTTC. This gives the protein CASSLSPGLGEQYF. Full variable domain (outside the CDR3, taken from reference TRBV5-1 and TRBJ2-7): KAGVTQTPRYLIKTRGQQVTLSCSPISGHRSVSWYQQTPGQGLQFLFEYFSETQRNKGNFPGRFSGRQFSNSRSEMNVSTLELGDSALYLCASSLSPGLGEQYFGPGTRLTVT.

The J gene is TRBJ2-1, the V gene TRBV5-1, with 7 positions matching TRBD1. CDR1 SGHRS and CDR2 YFSETQ come from the germline V gene. The CDR3 sequence is 16 residues long. J gave up 7 bases and V 0 bases, and 10 bases lay outside the gene matches. The CDR3 loop is CASSLAGQGDRNEQFF. As DNA, the CDR3 is TGCGCCAGCAGCTTGGCCGGGCAGGGGGATAGGAATGAGCAGTTCTTC.

The chain recombines TRBV24-1 with TRBJ2-3; possibly TRBD2 for D (5 bases). CDR1 is KGHDR and CDR2 is SFDVKD in the germline V gene. CDR3 length: 16 amino acids. Trimming shortened V by 3 bases and J by 3 bases, and 15 bases separated the two germline ends. CDR3 loop: CATSDKGPSGTDTQYF. CDR3 coding DNA: TGTGCCACCAGTGATAAAGGGCCCTCGGGGACAGATACGCAGTATTTT.

The chain combines TRBV6-8 with TRBJ1-4; the match to TRBD1 covers 8 bases. Germline trimming cut 4 bases from V and 7 bases from J; bases unmatched to any gene: 8. The germline CDR1 and CDR2 sequences are MNHGY and SAAAGT. This CDR3 has 15 residues. CDR3: CASSSTQGDLEKLFF. The CDR3 coding sequence is TGTGCCAGCAGTTCCACACAGGGGGATCTTGAAAAACTGTTTTTT.

This clonotype was recorded once. This rearrangement joins TRBV6-2 or TRBV6-3 to TRBJ2-1, with D tentatively TRBD2 (5 bases). Trimming cost V 5 bases and J 12 bases, with 17 bases left between them. CDR3 length: 13 amino acids. Germline CDR1 is MNHEY and CDR2 is SVGEGT. The CDR3, as DNA: TGTGCCAGCAGTCGAGCTAGCCCGGTAGGGCAGTTCTTC. Translation gives CASSRASPVGQFF.

This clonotype was counted between two and nine times. This chain links TRBV11-2 with TRBJ2-6; D unclear. The V end lost 0 bases, the J end lost 2 bases, and 5 bases lay between the germline ends. The CDR3 has 15 residues. CDR1 is SGHAT, CDR2 FQNNGV, per germline. CDR3 coding DNA: TGTGCCAGCAGCTTAGAACTGCCTGGGGCCAACGTCCTGACTTTC. Protein: CASSLELPGANVLTF.